This T cell receptor (beta chain) stems from a study of radiotherapy plus CTLA-4 blockade in lung cancer. Ipilimumab CTLA-4 blockade and focal radiation were given to patients with chemo-refractory metastatic non-small-cell lung cancer. Sequencing was performed with immunoSEQ multiplex PCR; in TCRdb, only in-frame clones are kept and a portion is missing. The sample has about 45,000 clones, roughly 76% seen once; the top ten hold 3.5% to 4%. Sample: peripheral blood, taken from a patient treated with radiotherapy plus ipilimumab. This TCR derives from a human donor with non-small cell lung cancer who had a complete response to radiotherapy plus ipilimumab.

DNA for the CDR3: TGTGCCAGCCGGGACAGGGTGACCTATAATTCACCCCTCCACTTT. This gives the protein CASRDRVTYNSPLHF. The chain employs TRBV19 and TRBJ1-6, with 9 positions matching TRBD1. With 9 bases clipped from V and 2 bases from J, the junction kept 5 bases outside the gene matches. Germline assignment: CDR1 LNHDA and CDR2 SQIVND (reference sequence). The CDR3 runs to 15 residues.